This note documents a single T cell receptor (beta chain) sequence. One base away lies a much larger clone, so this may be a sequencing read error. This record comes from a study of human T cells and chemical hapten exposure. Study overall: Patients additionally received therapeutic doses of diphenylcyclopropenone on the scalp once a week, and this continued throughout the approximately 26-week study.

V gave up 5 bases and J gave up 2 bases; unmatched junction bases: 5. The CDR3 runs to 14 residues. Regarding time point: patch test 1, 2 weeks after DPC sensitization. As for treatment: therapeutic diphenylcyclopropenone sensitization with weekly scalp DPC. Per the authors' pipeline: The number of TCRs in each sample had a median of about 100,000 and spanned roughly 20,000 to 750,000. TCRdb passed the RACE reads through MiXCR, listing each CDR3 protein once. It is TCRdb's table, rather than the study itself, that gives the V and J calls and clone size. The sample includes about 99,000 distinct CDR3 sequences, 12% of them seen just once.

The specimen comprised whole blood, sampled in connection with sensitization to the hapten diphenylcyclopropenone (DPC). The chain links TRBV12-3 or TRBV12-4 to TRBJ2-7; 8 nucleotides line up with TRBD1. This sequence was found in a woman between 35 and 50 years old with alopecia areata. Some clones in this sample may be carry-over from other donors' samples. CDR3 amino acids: CASSLGQVPYEQYF. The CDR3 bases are TGTGCCAGCAGTCTGGGACAGGTCCCCTACGAGCAGTACTTC.